The rows below give T cell receptor beta chains drawn from one sample of a study of blood T cells in healthy people across ages. TCRdb reanalysed the 5' RACE reads using MiXCR and keeps one entry per CDR3 protein. The sample consists of about a million distinct CDR3 sequences, around 54% of them appearing once. Material: blood. The receptors stem from a woman in her sixties in good health. The CDR3 runs from the conserved cysteine through the conserved F or W. The D gene is left open where the match is weak. Clone size is given for some rows only: seen once, a few or many times, or a class if the clone is expanded.

CDR3 protein | CDR3 DNA | clone size | V gene | D gene | J gene
CASSPRLAGDPQQYF | TGTGCCAGCAGTCCTCGACTAGCGGGAGATCCCCAGCAGTACTTC | NA | TRBV5-6 | TRBD2 | TRBJ2-7
CSARAGLAISDTQYF | TGCAGTGCTAGAGCGGGACTAGCTATTTCCGATACGCAGTATTTT | NA | TRBV20-1 | TRBD2 | TRBJ2-3
CASSEQPLANNEQFF | TGTGCCAGCAGTGAGCAACCACTAGCGAACAATGAGCAGTTCTTC | few | TRBV2 | TRBD2 | TRBJ2-1
CASSSPRGLGDNYGYTF | TGCGCCAGCAGCTCTCCTAGGGGGCTAGGCGATAACTATGGCTACACCTTT | few | TRBV4-1 | TRBD1 | TRBJ1-2
CASSLGSTSYEQYF | TGTGCCAGCAGCTTAGGCAGTACCTCCTACGAGCAGTACTTC | NA | TRBV11-2 | NA | TRBJ2-7
CASRVQGSGANVLTF | TGTGCCAGCAGGGTACAGGGCTCTGGGGCCAACGTCCTGACTTTC | few | TRBV2 | NA | TRBJ2-6
CASSYGGRGTDTQYF | TGTGCCAGCAGTTACGGCGGGAGGGGCACAGATACGCAGTATTTT | NA | TRBV6-6 | TRBD2 | TRBJ2-3
CASSSGANPSTDTQYF | TGCGCCAGCAGCTCCGGGGCGAATCCGAGCACAGATACGCAGTATTTT | NA | TRBV5-1 | NA | TRBJ2-3
CASSLSLREGNEQFF | TGTGCCAGCAGCTTATCTTTGCGGGAGGGGAATGAGCAGTTCTTC | few | TRBV7-2 | TRBD2 | TRBJ2-1
CASSLRRNIGNEKLFF | TGTGCCAGCAGCTTAAGGCGGAACATCGGGAATGAAAAACTGTTTTTT | NA | TRBV13 | NA | TRBJ1-4